This T cell receptor beta chain stems from a study of Graves' ophthalmopathy and Graves' hyperthyroidism. Study-wide context: Peripheral blood samples were taken at initial diagnosis, before any treatment. Findings and limits, study-wide: Blood was where most expanded thyroid clonotypes above 0.001 frequency also turned up.

Details on this clonotype: The target antigen is unknown.

RNA transcripts were the source from which TCR beta CDR3 regions were amplified. RT-PCR in the first round used HTBI primers; a second-round multiplex PCR followed. TCRdb reprocessed the multiplex PCR reads via MiXCR and lists one record per CDR3 protein. The sample has approximately 480,000 distinct CDR3 sequences; over 13% are singletons. Per germline, CDR1 SGHRS and CDR2 YFSETQ. V was shortened by 4 bases and J by 2 bases, with 16 bases between the two germline ends. This CDR3 region has 15 residues. This rearrangement joins TRBV5-1 to TRBJ2-7, with a possible D match to TRBD2 (5 bases). This TCR was recovered from a woman aged 25 to 39 with Graves' ophthalmopathy. Sequencing used blood. CDR3 protein: CASSHPASRAYEQYF. In DNA form, the CDR3 reads TGCGCCAGCAGCCACCCGGCTAGCCGAGCCTACGAGCAGTACTTC.